This paragraph reports one T cell receptor (beta chain). No antigen is known for it. This record belongs to a study of T cell repertoires in cytomegalovirus infection. About the research overall: The study used recently identified HLA-C-restricted and well-studied HLA-B-restricted CMV epitopes. Whole-study findings and limits: The cumulative frequency of public TCR beta families distinguished individuals who carried CMV together with the relevant HLA. The ex vivo response was dominated by HLA-C-restricted CMV-specific TCR beta clonotypes.

TCRdb re-called the reads through MiXCR, storing one row per CDR3 protein. This table has hundreds of thousands of distinct CDR3 sequences, around a third appearing once. The sample here was cultured PBMCs, taken from culture after CMV antigen stimulation. The TCR sequence derives from a human donor in good health (CMV status not recorded). Some clones in this sample may be carry-over from other donors' samples.

The DNA for the CDR3 is TGTGCCAGCGGGCGGACAGGGTTTATGTACAATGAGCAGTTCTTC. Its protein product is CASGRTGFMYNEQFF. V gene TRBV12-3 or TRBV12-4 combines with J gene TRBJ2-1; TRBD1 matches 8 bases. The CDR3 contains 15 residues. The V gene end was trimmed by 8 bases and the J gene end by 4 bases; junction bases not matched to a gene: 10.